One sample yielded the 8 T cell receptor beta chains listed below, sequenced in a study of shared clonotypes between healthy human individuals. Data came from immunoSEQ multiplex PCR; TCRdb stores just in-frame clones and leaves some out. The sample yields 550,000 to 850,000 clones, approximately 79% seen once. Sequencing was carried out using memory CD4+ T cells sorted from blood. As for subset: CD45RA-negative fraction. These receptors were obtained from a woman aged 25-40 years in good health.

This rearrangement joins TRBV29-1 to TRBJ2-3; TRBD1 might be the D (5 bases). This CDR3 is built from 13 residues. The V end was cut by 3 bases, the J end by 4 bases, with 11 bases between. Germline CDR1 is SQVTM and CDR2 is ANQGSEA. CDR3 region: CSVEFQGADTQYF. The CDR3 DNA is TGCAGCGTTGAGTTTCAGGGCGCAGATACGCAGTATTTT.

This clone was seen only a few times. Additional DNA sequences in this sample encode the identical CDR3. The chain carries TRBV14 and TRBJ1-1; D uncertain. Germline CDR1 SGHDN, CDR2 FVKESK. This CDR3 has 14 amino acids. Trimming removed 4 bases at V and 0 bases at J, with 9 bases between. The CDR3 sequence is CASSRGLMNTEAFF. CDR3 nucleotide sequence: TGTGCCAGCAGCCGCGGACTGATGAACACTGAAGCTTTCTTT.

The chain combines TRBV7-9 with TRBJ2-7, with D maybe TRBD1 (5 bases). CDR1 is SEHNR and CDR2 is FQNEAQ in the germline V gene (reference sequence). This CDR3 is built from 12 residues. The V end lost 3 bases, the J end lost 6 bases, and 9 bases lay between the germline ends. CDR3: CASSLQGSEQYF. For the CDR3, the DNA is TGTGCCAGCAGCTTGCAGGGTAGCGAGCAGTACTTC. The variable domain in full, with the rest retrieved from reference TRBV7-9 and TRBJ2-7, is DTGVSQNPRHKITKRGQNVTFRCDPISEHNRLYWYRQTLGQGPEFLTYFQNEAQLEKSRLLSDRFSAERPKGSFSTLEIQRTEQGDSAMYLCASSLQGSEQYFGPGTRLTVT.

The rearrangement uses TRBV15 and TRBJ2-1; D may be TRBD1 (5 bases). The germline gives CDR1 LNHNV, CDR2 YYDKDF (reference sequence). V lost 1 base and J lost 2, with 9 bases in between. The length of the CDR3 is 15 residues. Here the CDR3 DNA reads TGTGCCACCAGCAGAGTCAGGGAAGCCTACAATGAGCAGTTCTTC. It is translated as CATSRVREAYNEQFF. Drawing the rest from reference TRBV15 and TRBJ2-1, the complete variable domain is DAMVIQNPRYQVTQFGKPVTLSCSQTLNHNVMYWYQQKSSQAPKLLFHYYDKDFNNEADTPDNFQSRRPNTSFCFLDIRSPGLGDTAMYLCATSRVREAYNEQFFGPGTRLTVL.

This clone was detected a few times. This chain uses TRBV9 with TRBJ2-3; no clear D. Trimming shortened V by 4 bases and J by 6 bases, and 15 bases separated the two germline ends. This CDR3 has 14 residues. Germline V gives CDR1 SGDLS, CDR2 YYNGEE. The CDR3 region has the DNA TGTGCCAGCAGCCCTCCGGACCGGCAGGATACGCAGTATTTT. Translation: CASSPPDRQDTQYF.

This clone was detected only a few times. V and J are TRBV5-6 and TRBJ1-5; 7 bases map to TRBD1. The J segment lost 7 bases and the V segment lost 2 bases, leaving 6 bases of the junction unmatched. CDR1 is SGHDT and CDR2 is YYEEEE in the germline V gene. The CDR3 length is 14 residues. CDR3 region: CASSFNRGRQPQHF. The CDR3, as DNA: TGTGCCAGCAGCTTTAACAGGGGCCGACAGCCCCAGCATTTT.

This rearrangement joins TRBV7-9 to TRBJ2-7; D tentatively fits TRBD1 or TRBD2 (5 bases each). Germline CDR1 and CDR2: SEHNR and FQNEAQ (reference sequence). The CDR3 loop spans 13 amino acids. V lost 3 bases, J lost 2 bases, and 8 bases lay in between. In DNA, the CDR3 is TGTGCCAGCAGCTTTGAGGGGCCCTACGAGCAGTACTTC. Protein product: CASSFEGPYEQYF. Full variable domain (outside the CDR3, taken from reference TRBV7-9 and TRBJ2-7): DTGVSQNPRHKITKRGQNVTFRCDPISEHNRLYWYRQTLGQGPEFLTYFQNEAQLEKSRLLSDRFSAERPKGSFSTLEIQRTEQGDSAMYLCASSFEGPYEQYFGPGTRLTVT.

This chain uses TRBV7-8 with TRBJ2-5, with TRBD2 matching over 10 bases. This CDR3 has 16 residues. With V trimmed by 3 bases and J by 2 bases, 6 bases remained unmatched. CDR1 and CDR2 from the germline V gene are SGHVS and FQNEAQ. The CDR3 region is CASSFSGRMAQETQYF. Written as DNA, the CDR3 is TGTGCCAGCAGCTTTAGCGGGAGGATGGCACAAGAGACCCAGTACTTC.